The clone carrying this TCR beta chain was counted many times. TCRdb independently ran MiXCR on the 5' RACE reads; one entry per CDR3 protein. In the table there are some 15,000 distinct CDR3 sequences, roughly 3% of which are singletons. The CDR3 consists of 13 residues. CDR1 and CDR2 (germline): LNHDA, SQIVND (reference sequence). V lost 3 bases, J lost 3 bases, and 6 bases lay in between. Healthy control participants comprised blood bank volunteers in Maryland, USA. These data belong to a study of neurological immune-mediated disorders. V usage is TRBV19 and J usage is TRBJ2-1; D is unresolved. This sequence was found in a woman in her forties in good health. Sequences were obtained from CD8+ T cells from blood. CDR3 nucleotide sequence: TGTGCCAGTAGTATTGGGGACTACAATGAGCAGTTCTTC. It specifies CASSIGDYNEQFF.